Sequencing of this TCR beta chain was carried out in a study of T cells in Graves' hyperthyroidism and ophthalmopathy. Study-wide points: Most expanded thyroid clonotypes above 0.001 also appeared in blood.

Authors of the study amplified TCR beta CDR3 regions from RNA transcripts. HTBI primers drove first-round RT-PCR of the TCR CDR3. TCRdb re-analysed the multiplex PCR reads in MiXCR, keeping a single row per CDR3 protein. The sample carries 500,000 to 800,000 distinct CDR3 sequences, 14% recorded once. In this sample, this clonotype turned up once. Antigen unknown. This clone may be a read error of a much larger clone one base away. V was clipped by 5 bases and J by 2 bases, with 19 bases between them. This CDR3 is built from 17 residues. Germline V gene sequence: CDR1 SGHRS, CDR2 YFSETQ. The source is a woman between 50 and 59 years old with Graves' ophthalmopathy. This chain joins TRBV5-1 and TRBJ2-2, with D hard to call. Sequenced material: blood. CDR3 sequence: CASRGLRRLPNTGELFF. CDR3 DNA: TGCGCCAGCAGGGGTCTCAGGCGTCTGCCTAACACCGGGGAGCTGTTTTTT.